The rows below give T cell receptor beta chains drawn from one sample of a study of T cell responses to AZD1222 COVID-19 vaccine. Using immunoSEQ multiplex PCR, the repertoire was profiled, and TCRdb retains in-frame clones only, with some absent. The table shows some 140,000 clones, with 80% to 95% occurring only once. Sequencing used peripheral blood, obtained on day 0 of AZD1222 vaccination. Receptor source: an adult in good health. The conserved cysteine and the conserved F or W are not part of the CDR3 here.

v_call: TRBV6-5; cdr3_aa: ASGLATGLYNEQF
v_call: TRBV2; cdr3_aa: ASSYNSPLH
v_call: TRBV7-2; cdr3_aa: ASSQTSRRTDTQY
v_call: TRBV5-1; cdr3_aa: ASSLGLGDTDTQY
v_call: TRBV7-3; cdr3_aa: ASSSRAGRNTEAF
v_call: TRBV5-6; cdr3_aa: ASSFGWGGEKLF
v_call: TRBV18; cdr3_aa: ASSPLQGSYEQY
v_call: TRBV4-1; cdr3_aa: ASSQDIVVGISYNEQF
v_call: TRBV5-8; cdr3_aa: ASSLNHLGLAVYEQY
v_call: TRBV5-1; cdr3_aa: ASSGTGQGTGGELF
v_call: TRBV5-6; cdr3_aa: ASGRDRGAPYEQY
v_call: TRBV6-1; cdr3_aa: ASSETRGGRGWTQY
v_call: TRBV11-2; cdr3_aa: ASSSHRDGYT
v_call: TRBV7-7; cdr3_aa: ASSSSLAGTSLVDTQY
v_call: TRBV6-5; cdr3_aa: ASRRQSGTSEAF
v_call: TRBV7-7; cdr3_aa: ASSTRTGANTGELF
v_call: TRBV5-6; cdr3_aa: ASIEGPSSWPLH
v_call: TRBV27; cdr3_aa: ASSSGTAHSYEQY
v_call: TRBV18; cdr3_aa: ASSPRTGVFNEQF
v_call: TRBV14; cdr3_aa: ASSPPGANTEAF
v_call: TRBV6-2/TRBV6-3; cdr3_aa: ASSSFLADYYEQY
v_call: TRBV6-5; cdr3_aa: ASSYVLRGDTEAF
v_call: TRBV6-5; cdr3_aa: ASSYGRGQETQY
v_call: TRBV4-1; cdr3_aa: ASSPSRGERTLYGYT
v_call: TRBV5-1; cdr3_aa: ASSLGGRQGGSAYEQY
v_call: TRBV5-4; cdr3_aa: ASSPQEGIYGYT
v_call: TRBV4-2; cdr3_aa: ASSRTRSRTGGLGNQPQH
v_call: TRBV15; cdr3_aa: ATSLDRISYSNQPQH
v_call: TRBV14; cdr3_aa: ASRGGPTGELF
v_call: TRBV30; cdr3_aa: AWSPGGAREKLF
v_call: TRBV27; cdr3_aa: ASSLGDRVGEQY
v_call: TRBV28; cdr3_aa: ASTLPSVAGEETQY
v_call: TRBV16; cdr3_aa: ASSLRSGNTEAF
v_call: TRBV6-4; cdr3_aa: ASSDFYSQGPGGYT
v_call: TRBV25-1; cdr3_aa: ASSVLYEQY
v_call: TRBV9; cdr3_aa: ASSPRKSGLAGYYNEQF
v_call: TRBV30; cdr3_aa: AWSVTSGASRGEF
v_call: TRBV10-3; cdr3_aa: AISEGGAGSGNTIY
v_call: TRBV6-5; cdr3_aa: ASCIGQADTQY
v_call: TRBV18; cdr3_aa: ASSVYQETQY
v_call: TRBV27; cdr3_aa: ASREQGAETGELF
v_call: TRBV5-4; cdr3_aa: ASSLPGGGADTQY
v_call: TRBV5-1; cdr3_aa: ASSSGLNSGNTIY
v_call: TRBV18; cdr3_aa: ASSPRDRVHEQF
v_call: TRBV2; cdr3_aa: ASRLLAGDSGELF
v_call: TRBV19; cdr3_aa: ASSNRGYSYEQY
v_call: TRBV5-6; cdr3_aa: ASSLSGVGGEQY
v_call: TRBV11-3; cdr3_aa: ASSLSGSLGDTQY
v_call: TRBV27; cdr3_aa: ASSFSGGREQY
v_call: TRBV5-4; cdr3_aa: ASSLGVRDNEQF